This T cell receptor (beta chain) was sequenced in a study of cytomegalovirus exposure and HLA in healthy donors. Primers for the PCR totalled 60 Vbeta and 13 Jbeta. Produced via immunoSEQ multiplex PCR; TCRdb's table is partial and in-frame only. The sample holds about 160,000 clones, about 65% seen once. Whole-study findings and limits: It was approximately 150 TCR beta chains that were listed as cytomegalovirus-associated. TCR sequences were mostly rare, though some public TCRs occurred in many donors.

Germline V gene sequence: CDR1 LNHDA, CDR2 SQIVND (reference sequence). V was shortened by 6 bases and J by 4 bases, with 12 bases between the two germline ends. This CDR3 spans 13 amino acids. As concerns this clone: Its antigen is unknown.

The sample was PBMCs. This chain joins TRBV19 and TRBJ2-5, with a weak D call TRBD1 (5 bases). This sequence originates from a man between 40 and 49 years old in good health and CMV-seropositive. CDR3 sequence: CASSQAQGETQYF. Here the CDR3 DNA reads TGTGCCAGTAGCCAAGCGCAGGGAGAGACCCAGTACTTC.